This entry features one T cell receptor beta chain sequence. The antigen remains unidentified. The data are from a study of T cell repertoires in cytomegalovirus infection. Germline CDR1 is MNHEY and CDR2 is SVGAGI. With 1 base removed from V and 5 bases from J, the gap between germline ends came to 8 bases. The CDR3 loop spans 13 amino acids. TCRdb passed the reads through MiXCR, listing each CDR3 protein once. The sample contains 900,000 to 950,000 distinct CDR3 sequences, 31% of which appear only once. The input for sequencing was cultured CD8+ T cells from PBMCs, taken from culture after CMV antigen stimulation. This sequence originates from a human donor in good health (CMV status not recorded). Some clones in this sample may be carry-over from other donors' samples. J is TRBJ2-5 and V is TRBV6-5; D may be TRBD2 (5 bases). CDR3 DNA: TGTGCCAGCAGTTACTATGAGGGTGAGACCCAGTACTTC. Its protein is CASSYYEGETQYF.